These T cell receptor beta chains were read from a single sample in a study of beta chain features in type 1 diabetes. The data were produced by immunoSEQ multiplex PCR, yet TCRdb's version contains in-frame clones alone and is incomplete. This sample yields 900,000 or so clones, of which under 20% are seen a single time; 0.02% to 0.025% belongs to the top ten. The sample consisted of naive CD4+ T cells from blood. These TCRs come from a woman under 30 in good health. Each CDR3 is given with its conserved first and last residue. A D gene is named only where the DNA matches it firmly. Expanded clones are given a class, and other clones once, few, many or no size at all.

CDR3nt	CDR3aa	v_gene	abundance	j_gene	d_gene
TGTGCCAGCAAAGTAGCGGGCACTAGCGGCTCCTACGAGCAGTACTTC	CASKVAGTSGSYEQYF	TRBV28	.	TRBJ2-7	TRBD2
TGCGCCAGCAGCTTGGGGCAGGGGAGATTGGCTGGAAACACCATATATTTT	CASSLGQGRLAGNTIYF	TRBV5-1	few	TRBJ1-3	.
TGCAGCGTTGAACGGGGAAGAGATACGCAGTATTTT	CSVERGRDTQYF	TRBV29-1	.	TRBJ2-3	.
TGTGCCAGCAGTTTGGTTGGGACCTATGGCTACACCTTC	CASSLVGTYGYTF	TRBV27	.	TRBJ1-2	.
TGTGCCAGCTCACCACCCGGGAGGTATGGGTACGAGCAGTACTTC	CASSPPGRYGYEQYF	TRBV18	.	TRBJ2-7	TRBD2
TGTGCCAGCAGACAGGGGAAGGAGGGGTTGCGCGGCTACACCTTC	CASRQGKEGLRGYTF	TRBV5-4	few	TRBJ1-2	TRBD1
TGTGCCACCAGCAGAGCCAGGGCAGCTGGGGCCAACGTCCTGACTTTC	CATSRARAAGANVLTF	TRBV15	.	TRBJ2-6	.
TGTGCCAGCAGCAAAGTACTTGGAGTTTTGTATGGGGCCAACGTCCTGACTTTC	CASSKVLGVLYGANVLTF	TRBV21-1	.	TRBJ2-6	.
TGCGCCAGCAGCCAAGTATCCTACAATGAGCAGTTCTTC	CASSQVSYNEQFF	TRBV4-1	.	TRBJ2-1	.
TGTGCCACCAGCAGAGGAGGGCTTAGGGAGACCCAGTACTTC	CATSRGGLRETQYF	TRBV15	.	TRBJ2-5	.
TGCAGCGTTGCCCCCCACGGGGACTACGAGCAGTACTTC	CSVAPHGDYEQYF	TRBV29-1	few	TRBJ2-7	.
TGTGCCAGCAGTTACCCATGGGACCCTGCCCACGAGCAGTACTTC	CASSYPWDPAHEQYF	TRBV28	few	TRBJ2-7	.
TGTGCCAGCAGCCAAGAGGGGGACAGGGGAAATGAGCAGTTCTTC	CASSQEGDRGNEQFF	TRBV4-2	few	TRBJ2-1	TRBD1
TGTGCCAGCAGCCGGAACTGGGGGAGCGCTAGCACAGATACGCAGTATTTT	CASSRNWGSASTDTQYF	TRBV5-4	.	TRBJ2-3	.
TGTGCCAGCAACCCAAGAGTAGCGGGAGTATCCGGGGAGCTGTTTTTT	CASNPRVAGVSGELFF	TRBV5-5	.	TRBJ2-2	TRBD2
TGTGCCAGCAGCACCCGACAGGGTCCATCGGGGGAGACCCAGTACTTC	CASSTRQGPSGETQYF	TRBV21-1	.	TRBJ2-5	.
TGTGCCAGCAGCTTGGCGGGGGGGCCTAGGTATGGCTACACCTTC	CASSLAGGPRYGYTF	TRBV5-4	few	TRBJ1-2	.
TGTGCCAGCAGCTTGGTAGCAGAACGGATTAACACTGAAGCTTTCTTT	CASSLVAERINTEAFF	TRBV5-4	.	TRBJ1-1	.
TGTGCCAGCTCACCACCGTCCGGGGGTCCGGGGGGTGAGCAGTTCTTC	CASSPPSGGPGGEQFF	TRBV18	few	TRBJ2-1	TRBD2
TGTGCCAGCAGCCCTAACTATGGCTACACCTTC	CASSPNYGYTF	TRBV2	few	TRBJ1-2	.
TGTGCCAGCAGTCGACTAGCGGGAGCTTTCACCTACGAGCAGTACTTC	CASSRLAGAFTYEQYF	TRBV27	.	TRBJ2-7	TRBD2
TGTGCCAGCAGCAGGGCAGCGGGAGTACAATACGAGCAGTACTTC	CASSRAAGVQYEQYF	TRBV7-2	.	TRBJ2-7	TRBD2
TGTGCCAGCAATAAGACAGAGAGGGAGAGGGCACGCAATGAGCAGTTCTTC	CASNKTERERARNEQFF	TRBV21-1	few	TRBJ2-1	.
TGTGCCAGCAGCCGGACTACAGGGATCGAGCAGTACTTC	CASSRTTGIEQYF	TRBV4-2	.	TRBJ2-7	.
TGTGCCAGCAGCGACCCCGGGACAGTTCGAAATGAGCAGTTCTTC	CASSDPGTVRNEQFF	TRBV5-6	.	TRBJ2-1	TRBD1
TGTGCCAGCAGTGGACTGAGCGGCTATGGCTACACCTTC	CASSGLSGYGYTF	TRBV6-6	.	TRBJ1-2	.
TGTGCCAGCAGTCACCCGGGGGCGGCCGGGCTGGAGACCCAGTACTTC	CASSHPGAAGLETQYF	TRBV6-6	few	TRBJ2-5	.
TGTGCCAGCAGCTTACAGTCGACCTACGAGCAGTACTTC	CASSLQSTYEQYF	TRBV7-9	once	TRBJ2-7	.